Below, 32 T cell receptor beta chains from the same sample are listed, as sequenced in a study of regulatory T cells. Broader study findings: In CD3G-deficient patients, conventional CD4+ T cells were enriched for hydrophobic CDR3 residues at positions 6 and 7.

Their antigen targets remain unknown. Primers: 52 TRBV forward and 13 TRBJ reverse. Clones were read by immunoSEQ multiplex PCR, and TCRdb kept only the in-frame ones, dropping some. The sample contains around 29,000 clones, about 93% of which appear only once. Sequenced input: conventional CD4+ T cells sorted from blood. The receptor set was obtained from a child aged 2 to 15 with CD3G deficiency.

The rearrangement joins TRBV28 to TRBJ2-1, with 8 bases matching TRBD2. Germline loops: CDR1 MDHEN, CDR2 SYDVKM. The CDR3 loop spans 15 amino acids. The V segment lost 4 bases and the J segment 7 bases; nucleotides outside the gene matches: 9. CDR3 region: CASSYLAGNTNEQFF. CDR3 DNA: TGTGCCAGCAGTTACCTAGCGGGTAATACAAATGAGCAGTTCTTC.

This chain uses TRBV10-3 with TRBJ1-2; D unresolved. V lost 2 bases and J 6 bases, leaving 10 bases between the germline ends. The CDR3 has 13 residues. Germline V gives CDR1 ENHRY, CDR2 SYGVKD. The CDR3 protein is CAISERYSDGYTF. As DNA, the CDR3 is TGTGCCATCAGTGAGAGGTACAGTGATGGCTACACCTTC.

The chain carries TRBV19 and TRBJ1-2, with 9 bases matching TRBD1. The junction had 2 bases not matched to a gene; V was cut back by 3 bases and J by 6 bases. The germline CDR1 and CDR2 sequences are LNHDA and SQIVND (reference sequence). This CDR3 spans 13 amino acids. The CDR3 DNA follows: TGTGCCAGTAGTATGGGACAGGGAGATGGCTACACCTTC. It specifies CASSMGQGDGYTF.

This chain connects TRBV28 to TRBJ2-7, with TRBD2 matching over 7 bases. Germline values: CDR1 MDHEN, CDR2 SYDVKM. V gave up 5 bases and J gave up 5 bases; unmatched junction bases: 6. This CDR3 has 13 residues. The CDR3 nucleotides are TGTGCCAGCAGTCCGGGAGGCGAGAACGAGCAGTACTTC. Its protein is CASSPGGENEQYF.

This clone was seen a few times. The rearrangement links TRBV28 to TRBJ2-7; D is undetermined. V was trimmed by 1 base and J by 3 bases, leaving 16 bases between them. Looked up from germline, CDR1 is MDHEN and CDR2 is SYDVKM. There are 16 residues in the CDR3. In DNA form, the CDR3 reads TGTGCCAGCAGTTTATATCAGCGCCCCCCTTTCTACGAGCAGTACTTC. Translation gives CASSLYQRPPFYEQYF.

The chain has TRBV11-2 and TRBJ2-3, with 12 bases matching TRBD2. The trim removed 4 bases at V and 2 bases at J, leaving 1 base unmatched. The CDR3 loop spans 15 amino acids. CDR1 is SGHAT, CDR2 FQNNGV, per germline. In DNA, the CDR3 is TGTGCCAGCAGCTGGACTAGCGGGGCCACAGATACGCAGTATTTT. As protein: CASSWTSGATDTQYF. The variable domain in full, completed from reference TRBV11-2 and TRBJ2-3, reads EAGVAQSPRYKIIEKRQSVAFWCNPISGHATLYWYQQILGQGPKLLIQFQNNGVVDDSQLPKDRFSAERLKGVDSTLKIQPAKLEDSAVYLCASSWTSGATDTQYFGPGTRLTVL.

Notes on this clone: A read error may account for a junction end that differs from germline. J is TRBJ1-2 and V is TRBV5-1; tentatively, D is TRBD1 (6 bases). Germline assignment: CDR1 SGHRS and CDR2 YFSETQ. The length of the CDR3 is 14 residues. The CDR3 protein is CTSSLAAGGARYTF. CDR3 nucleotides: TGCACCAGCAGCTTGGCAGCCGGGGGCGCGCGCTACACCTTC. Full variable domain (rest looked up from reference TRBV5-1 and TRBJ1-2): KAGVTQTPRYLIKTRGQQVTLSCSPISGHRSVSWYQQTPGQGLQFLFEYFSETQRNKGNFPGRFSGRQFSNSRSEMNVSTLELGDSALYLCTSSLAAGGARYTFGSGTRLTVV.

This chain links TRBV6-1 with TRBJ2-7, with D maybe TRBD2 (5 bases). The CDR3 has 15 amino acids. Between the trimmed V and J ends, which lost 1 base and 2 bases, there was a span of 12 bases. Germline CDR1 reads MNHNS; CDR2 reads SASEGT. The CDR3 nucleotides are TGTGCCAGCAGTGAAGATCCTAGCAGAACCTACGAGCAGTACTTC. It yields the protein CASSEDPSRTYEQYF.

The V gene is TRBV6-1, the J gene TRBJ1-1, with TRBD1 as a possible D gene (5 bases). Germline CDR1 is MNHNS and CDR2 is SASEGT. There are 14 residues in the CDR3. V was shortened by 5 bases and J by 6 bases, with 16 bases between the two germline ends. The CDR3 protein is CASSLRGTAAEAFF. The CDR3 nucleotides are TGTGCCAGCAGTCTTCGGGGGACGGCGGCTGAAGCTTTCTTT.

The chain is built from TRBV6-1 and TRBJ2-7; 8 bases are shared with TRBD2. The junction had 2 bases not matched to a gene; V was cut back by 1 base and J by 0 bases. CDR1 and CDR2 from the germline V gene are MNHNS and SASEGT. The CDR3 is 15 amino acids. The DNA of the CDR3 is TGTGCCAGCAGTGAAGGGCTAGCGGGCTCCTACGAGCAGTACTTC. This codes for CASSEGLAGSYEQYF.

The J gene is TRBJ2-1, the V gene TRBV5-1; possibly TRBD2 for D (5 bases). Trimming left V 0 bases short and J 0 bases short, with 10 bases between. Germline V gene sequence: CDR1 SGHRS, CDR2 YFSETQ. The CDR3 totals 16 residues. The CDR3 spells CASSLEAVSSYNEQFF. In DNA, the CDR3 is TGCGCCAGCAGCTTGGAAGCGGTTAGCTCCTACAATGAGCAGTTCTTC.

In its sample, this clone was seen once. V gene TRBV19 combines with J gene TRBJ1-1; D unclear. The V gene lost 7 bases and the J gene lost 2 bases, with 14 bases spanning the gap. CDR1 is LNHDA and CDR2 is SQIVND in the germline V gene (reference sequence). The CDR3 is 14 amino acids. CDR3 in amino acids: CASKAGTPNTEAFF. The CDR3 nucleotides read TGTGCCAGTAAGGCGGGCACCCCCAACACTGAAGCTTTCTTT.

The V and J genes are TRBV19 and TRBJ2-2; D is perhaps TRBD1 or TRBD2 (5 bases each). Germline lookup yields CDR1 LNHDA and CDR2 SQIVND (reference sequence). The CDR3 extends over 13 amino acids. V shed 6 bases and J shed 6 bases, with 11 bases lying between them. The CDR3: CASRRGASGELFF. In DNA, the CDR3 is TGTGCCAGTAGACGGGGCGCGTCCGGGGAGCTGTTTTTT. The full variable domain, with the rest looked up from reference TRBV19 and TRBJ2-2, is DGGITQSPKYLFRKEGQNVTLSCEQNLNHDAMYWYRQDPGQGLRLIYYSQIVNDFQKGDIAEGYSVSREKKESFPLTVTSAQKNPTAFYLCASRRGASGELFFGEGSRLTVL.

This clone appeared once. The rearrangement uses TRBV5-1 and TRBJ2-1, with D unclear. The CDR3 contains 18 residues. V was clipped by 0 bases and J by 0 bases, with 16 bases between them. Germline loops: CDR1 SGHRS, CDR2 YFSETQ. CDR3 sequence reads: CASSLGLSAQSSYNEQFF. The CDR3 region has the DNA TGCGCCAGCAGCTTGGGTTTATCCGCCCAAAGCTCCTACAATGAGCAGTTCTTC.

V and J are TRBV5-1 and TRBJ2-3; D is perhaps TRBD2 (5 bases). The CDR3 covers 15 residues. From germline, CDR1 is SGHRS and CDR2 YFSETQ. With 1 base removed from V and 5 bases from J, the gap between germline ends came to 14 bases. The DNA of the CDR3 is TGCGCCAGCAGCTTGCTCCCAGGACTTGGAGATACGCAGTATTTT. Protein: CASSLLPGLGDTQYF.

The rearrangement uses TRBV5-1 and TRBJ1-1; D remains unclear. Germline lookup yields CDR1 SGHRS and CDR2 YFSETQ. CDR3 size: 12 residues. V was pared by 0 bases and J by 6 bases, with 6 bases between. The CDR3 sequence: CASSLDGAEAFF. In DNA, the CDR3 is TGCGCCAGCAGCTTGGACGGCGCTGAAGCTTTCTTT.

The chain has TRBV6-6 and TRBJ2-7; D tentatively fits TRBD1 or TRBD2 (6 bases each). The germline V and J ends were trimmed by 7 bases and 0 bases, with 10 bases remaining between them. Germline V lookup: CDR1 MNHNY, CDR2 SVGAGI (reference sequence). This CDR3 is built from 13 residues. The CDR3 is CASNRGLSYEQYF. DNA of the CDR3: TGTGCCAGCAACCGGGGGCTCTCCTACGAGCAGTACTTC.

This chain uses TRBV28 with TRBJ2-7; 10 nucleotides match TRBD2. The V and J ends lost 2 bases and 0 bases, in that order; junction bases with no gene match: 1. The CDR3 has 15 residues. From germline, CDR1 is MDHEN and CDR2 SYDVKM. This chain's CDR3 is CASSLGTSASYEQYF. The CDR3 coding sequence is TGTGCCAGCAGTTTAGGGACTAGCGCCTCCTACGAGCAGTACTTC.

This chain links TRBV28 with TRBJ2-3; 9 bases align to TRBD1. The CDR3 is 17 residues long. Unmatched junction bases numbered 12, after V lost 6 bases and J lost 2 bases. Looked up from germline, CDR1 is MDHEN and CDR2 is SYDVKM. CDR3 sequence (DNA): TGTGCCAGCAGGCATCGGGGGACAGGGTCCAACACAGATACGCAGTATTTT. Translation gives CASRHRGTGSNTDTQYF.

V usage is TRBV10-3 and J usage is TRBJ1-5; a weak D match, TRBD1 (5 bases). The germline V gene has CDR1 ENHRY and CDR2 SYGVKD. The CDR3 consists of 13 residues. Trimming cost V 0 bases and J 5 bases, with 5 bases left between them. CDR3 residues: CAISESGDQPQHF. The CDR3, as DNA: TGTGCCATCAGTGAGTCGGGGGATCAGCCCCAGCATTTT.

The rearrangement links TRBV30 to TRBJ2-2; D remains ambiguous. Looked up from germline, CDR1 is GTSNPN and CDR2 is SVGIG (reference sequence). V gave up 3 bases and J gave up 8 bases, with 13 bases separating them. This CDR3 spans 13 amino acids. CDR3 DNA: TGTGCCTGGAGCCGGTGGGGTCGGGGGGAGCTGTTTTTT. It codes for CAWSRWGRGELFF.

The chain uses TRBV28 and TRBJ2-7; 10 bases line up with TRBD1. V gave up 6 bases and J gave up 2 bases; unmatched junction bases: 7. The V gene's germline CDR1 is MDHEN and CDR2 SYDVKM. This CDR3 has 15 amino acids. The DNA for the CDR3 is TGTGCCAGCAGCCCTGGGACAGGGGCCACCTACGAGCAGTACTTC. Translation: CASSPGTGATYEQYF.

The gene calls are TRBV5-1 and TRBJ2-1, with TRBD2 matching 12 bases. Germline V lookup: CDR1 SGHRS, CDR2 YFSETQ. The CDR3 length is 19 residues. The ends lost 0 bases at V and 0 bases at J; junction bases unmatched: 7. The CDR3, as DNA: TGCGCCAGCAGCTTGGGACTAGCGGGAGTCGGACGCTCCTACAATGAGCAGTTCTTC. Its translation is CASSLGLAGVGRSYNEQFF.

The chain combines TRBV28 with TRBJ2-7; D is possibly TRBD2 (6 bases). Trimming shortened V by 8 bases and J by 2 bases, and 10 bases separated the two germline ends. Looked up from germline, CDR1 is MDHEN and CDR2 is SYDVKM. The CDR3 sequence is 12 residues long. The CDR3 region is CASGTPPYEQYF. In DNA, the CDR3 is TGTGCCAGCGGGACTCCCCCCTACGAGCAGTACTTC.

The rearrangement uses TRBV5-1 and TRBJ2-2; no firm D call. V lost 0 bases and J lost 4, with 7 bases in between. The CDR3 runs 14 residues. CDR1 and CDR2 (germline): SGHRS, YFSETQ. CDR3 DNA sequence: TGCGCCAGCAGCTTGGAAGCTCTCACCGGGGAGCTGTTTTTT. This encodes CASSLEALTGELFF.

This sequence joins TRBV19 and TRBJ1-1; D is unclear. Germline V gives CDR1 LNHDA, CDR2 SQIVND (reference sequence). The CDR3 covers 14 residues. Trimming removed 5 bases at V and 7 bases at J, with 17 bases between. CDR3 region: CASSPRTRAHEAFF. CDR3 nucleotides: TGTGCCAGTAGTCCTCGGACGAGGGCCCATGAAGCTTTCTTT.

The genes are TRBV6-1 and TRBJ2-7; D is tentatively TRBD1 or TRBD2 (6 bases each). V was clipped by 5 bases and J by 5 bases, with 13 bases between them. CDR1 is MNHNS and CDR2 is SASEGT in the germline V gene. The length of the CDR3 is 13 residues. The CDR3 protein is CASSLYREDEQYF. Written as DNA, the CDR3 is TGTGCCAGCAGTCTTTACAGGGAGGACGAGCAGTACTTC.

This rearrangement joins TRBV9 to TRBJ2-7; 7 positions match TRBD2. The V gene end was trimmed by 4 bases and the J gene end by 6 bases; junction bases not matched to a gene: 13. The length of the CDR3 is 15 residues. From germline, CDR1 is SGDLS and CDR2 YYNGEE. The CDR3 spells CASSPSGVASGEQYF. CDR3 DNA: TGTGCCAGCAGCCCGTCGGGGGTGGCTAGCGGCGAGCAGTACTTC.

V and J are TRBV6-1 and TRBJ2-1; 11 bases agree with TRBD1. CDR3 length equals 15 residues. The germline CDR1 and CDR2 sequences are MNHNS and SASEGT. The V and J ends lost 7 bases and 7 bases, in that order; junction bases with no gene match: 9. The CDR3 sequence is CASKRGQGAGNEQFF. In nucleotides, the CDR3 is TGTGCCAGCAAGAGAGGACAGGGGGCGGGAAATGAGCAGTTCTTC.

The genes are TRBV6-6 and TRBJ1-5, with a possible D match to TRBD1 (5 bases). V lost 2 bases and J lost 4, with 12 bases in between. The CDR3 consists of 15 residues. Germline V gene lookup returns CDR1 MNHNY and CDR2 SVGAGI (reference sequence). The CDR3 bases are TGTGCCAGCAGTTACGGGACGGGAGGGAATCAGCCCCAGCATTTT. Residues: CASSYGTGGNQPQHF.

The V gene is TRBV6-1, the J gene TRBJ1-1, with D tentatively TRBD1 (5 bases). Trimming left V 3 bases short and J 2 bases short, with 10 bases between. Per germline, CDR1 MNHNS and CDR2 SASEGT. There are 14 residues in the CDR3. In DNA, the CDR3 is TGTGCCAGCAGTGAGGGGACGGCCAACACTGAAGCTTTCTTT. Translated, it gives CASSEGTANTEAFF.

V usage is TRBV5-1 and J usage is TRBJ2-7; 12 bases line up with TRBD1. The trim removed 4 bases at V and 6 bases at J, leaving 8 bases unmatched. The CDR3 is 15 amino acids. Germline V CDR1 and CDR2: SGHRS, YFSETQ. CDR3 region: CASSDGTGGRGEQYF. The CDR3 DNA is TGCGCCAGCAGCGACGGGACAGGGGGCAGGGGCGAGCAGTACTTC.